This T cell receptor (beta chain) came from a study of blood T cells in healthy people across ages. PBMCs were isolated at a quantity of at least 7 million per sample. Total RNA amounts of at least 6 micrograms were extracted per sample. Germline CDR1 DFQATT, CDR2 SNEGSKA (reference sequence). The CDR3 spans 14 residues. V gave up 0 bases and J gave up 0 bases, with 9 bases separating them. Regarding this clonotype: Its antigen is still unknown.

General study findings and limits: Whereas aged donors had fewer naive CD4+ cells, long-lived donors had more of them and higher diversity. The recorded TCR beta diversity per million T cells decreased in a roughly linear manner with age.

A second PCR of roughly 6 to 12 cycles used a sample-barcoded 5' primer and a J-beta primer mix. MiXCR, applied by TCRdb to the 5' RACE reads, yields one record per CDR3 protein. The data show 850,000 to 1,000,000 distinct CDR3 sequences, roughly 50% seen once. The chain is built from TRBV20-1 and TRBJ2-7; no reliable D call. Sequenced sample: blood. This receptor was obtained from a young man in good health. CDR3 in amino acids: CSARDPKLSYEQYF. CDR3 nucleotides: TGCAGTGCTAGAGATCCTAAGCTCTCCTACGAGCAGTACTTC.